These 22 T cell receptor beta chains were sequenced from one sample in a study of blood T cell repertoires in COVID-19. Libraries were prepared by immunoSEQ multiplex PCR; TCRdb keeps only in-frame clonotypes and omits some of them. The sample lists roughly 60,000 clones, more than 65% seen once, with approximately 24% in the top ten. Sequencing input: peripheral blood. The receptor source for this set is a human donor in a cohort sampled during active COVID-19.

The chain employs TRBV3-1 (or the pseudogene TRBV3-2) and TRBJ1-1, with TRBD1 matching over 10 bases. The junction had 6 bases not matched to a gene; V was cut back by 4 bases and J by 4 bases. This CDR3 comprises 15 residues. CDR1 and CDR2 (germline): LGHDT, YNNKEL (reference sequence). Here the CDR3 DNA reads TGTGCCAGCAGCCTAGGGACAGGGGAGTTCACTGAAGCTTTCTTT. Its translation: CASSLGTGEFTEAFF.

The chain joins TRBV19 to TRBJ2-1, with D uncertain. CDR1 LNHDA and CDR2 SQIVND come from the germline V gene (reference sequence). Trimming took off 6 bases at V and 9 bases at J, with 18 bases between the two ends. The CDR3 totals 14 residues. The DNA of the CDR3 is TGTGCCAGTAGAGACTCCCTCGGTTCTGTTGAGCAGTTCTTC. Its translation: CASRDSLGSVEQFF.

V usage is TRBV19 and J usage is TRBJ2-7, with a possible D match to TRBD2 (6 bases). The V end was cut by 5 bases, the J end by 3 bases, with 23 bases between. This CDR3 is 17 amino acids long. CDR1 is LNHDA, CDR2 SQIVND, per germline (reference sequence). The chain's CDR3 is CASSPWYAGGTGYEQYF. The CDR3 DNA reads TGTGCCAGTAGTCCCTGGTATGCGGGCGGGACCGGCTACGAGCAGTACTTC.

The rearrangement links TRBV18 to TRBJ1-1; 9 bases match TRBD1. Germline V CDR1 and CDR2: KGHSH, LQKENI. The V segment lost 0 bases and the J segment 5 bases; nucleotides outside the gene matches: 10. The CDR3 runs to 17 residues. The CDR3 region has the DNA TGTGCCAGCTCACCACCCAGCACAGGGGGCCTGGGGACTGAAGCTTTCTTT. Its protein is CASSPPSTGGLGTEAFF. Full variable domain (outside the CDR3, taken from reference TRBV18 and TRBJ1-1): NAGVMQNPRHLVRRRGQEARLRCSPMKGHSHVYWYRQLPEEGLKFMVYLQKENIIDESGMPKERFSAEFPKEGPSILRIQQVVRGDSAAYFCASSPPSTGGLGTEAFFGQGTRLTVV.

This sequence joins TRBV10-3 and TRBJ1-5; weak D call: TRBD1 (6 bases). Per germline, CDR1 ENHRY and CDR2 SYGVKD. Trimming took 4 bases from V and 2 from J, leaving 9 bases between them. CDR3 length equals 14 residues. CDR3 in DNA: TGTGCCATCAGTGCAGGGGTGGGCAATCAGCCCCAGCATTTT. Its protein product is CAISAGVGNQPQHF.

The chain recombines TRBV19 with TRBJ2-5, with 8 positions matching TRBD2. This CDR3 spans 11 amino acids. The V and J ends lost 10 bases and 4 bases, in that order; junction bases with no gene match: 2. The germline gives CDR1 LNHDA, CDR2 SQIVND (reference sequence). The CDR3 reads CATRGGETQYF. The DNA for the CDR3 is TGTGCCACCCGGGGGGGAGAGACCCAGTACTTC.

The gene calls are TRBV18 and TRBJ2-3; maybe TRBD2 (6 bases). Germline lookup yields CDR1 KGHSH and CDR2 LQKENI. Trimming took off 2 bases at V and 4 bases at J, with 13 bases between the two ends. This CDR3 comprises 15 residues. The CDR3, as DNA: TGTGCCAGCTCACCAAGGGCGGGACCCGCAGATACGCAGTATTTT. Encoded protein: CASSPRAGPADTQYF. Full variable domain (outside the CDR3, taken from reference TRBV18 and TRBJ2-3): NAGVMQNPRHLVRRRGQEARLRCSPMKGHSHVYWYRQLPEEGLKFMVYLQKENIIDESGMPKERFSAEFPKEGPSILRIQQVVRGDSAAYFCASSPRAGPADTQYFGPGTRLTVL.

V usage is TRBV28 and J usage is TRBJ2-1, with 8 bases identical to TRBD2. The CDR3 spans 15 residues. The V segment lost 5 bases and the J segment 9 bases; nucleotides outside the gene matches: 12. Germline V gives CDR1 MDHEN, CDR2 SYDVKM. The CDR3 region has the DNA TGTGCCAGCAGTCCGACTAGCGCCTCCTACGGTGAGCAGTTCTTC. Translated: CASSPTSASYGEQFF.

This rearrangement joins TRBV7-2 to TRBJ2-7, with D possibly being TRBD2 (7 bases). Germline V CDR1 and CDR2: SGHTA, FQGNSA. The CDR3 loop spans 16 amino acids. Trimming shortened V by 3 bases and J by 0 bases, and 15 bases separated the two germline ends. The CDR3 region is CASSFRRGQSSYEQYF. DNA for the CDR3: TGTGCCAGCAGCTTCAGGCGGGGGCAGAGCTCCTACGAGCAGTACTTC.

This rearrangement joins TRBV28 to TRBJ2-7; tentatively, D is TRBD1 (5 bases). The CDR3 runs to 15 residues. Germline CDR1 reads MDHEN; CDR2 reads SYDVKM. V lost 2 bases and J 6 bases, leaving 17 bases between the germline ends. The DNA of the CDR3 is TGTGCCAGCAGTTTAGGCTTGGGCAGGGATCTCGAGCAGTACTTC. Encoded protein: CASSLGLGRDLEQYF. Supplemented by reference TRBV28 and TRBJ2-7, the full variable domain reads DVKVTQSSRYLVKRTGEKVFLECVQDMDHENMFWYRQDPGLGLRLIYFSYDVKMKEKGDIPEGYSVSREKKERFSLILESASTNQTSMYLCASSLGLGRDLEQYFGPGTRLTVT.

The rearrangement joins TRBV7-8 to TRBJ2-2; TRBD2 agrees at 7 bases. Germline lookup yields CDR1 SGHVS and CDR2 FQNEAQ. The CDR3 spans 16 residues. V was pared by 4 bases and J by 4 bases, with 9 bases of the junction left unmatched. Written as DNA, the CDR3 is TGTGCCAGCAGCTCACCGACGGGGAGGGCCACCGGGGAGCTGTTTTTT. This encodes CASSSPTGRATGELFF.

The chain couples TRBV19 to TRBJ1-2, with D hard to call. This CDR3 spans 13 amino acids. The germline V and J ends were trimmed by 6 bases and 5 bases, with 13 bases remaining between them. CDR1 and CDR2 from the germline V gene are LNHDA and SQIVND (reference sequence). CDR3 sequence: CASSAPSGYGYTF. The CDR3, as DNA: TGTGCCAGTAGCGCACCTAGTGGGTATGGCTACACCTTC.

The chain combines TRBV27 with TRBJ1-6; no clear D. In germline, CDR1 is MNHEY, CDR2 SMNVEV (reference sequence). Trimming removed 4 bases at V and 9 bases at J, with 16 bases between. CDR3 length: 15 amino acids. The CDR3 DNA is TGTGCCAGCAGTTCATGGACGGAAGAGGGTTCACCCCTCCACTTT. Protein sequence: CASSSWTEEGSPLHF.

V and J are TRBV5-1 and TRBJ2-7, with 8 bases that match TRBD2. With 4 bases clipped from V and 3 bases from J, the junction kept 9 bases outside the gene matches. In germline, CDR1 is SGHRS, CDR2 YFSETQ. The CDR3 extends over 15 amino acids. CDR3 bases: TGCGCCAGCAGCACTTCTAGCGGGTACCTCTACGAGCAGTACTTC. It translates to CASSTSSGYLYEQYF.

The V gene is TRBV15, the J gene TRBJ2-3, with D perhaps matching TRBD1 (6 bases). The ends were cut back, 5 bases at V and 9 bases at J, with 15 bases in the middle. CDR3 length equals 13 residues. Germline V gives CDR1 LNHNV, CDR2 YYDKDF (reference sequence). CDR3 in DNA: TGTGCCACCAGCGGTAGACAGGCAACGACGCAGTATTTT. Encoded protein: CATSGRQATTQYF.

The rearrangement links TRBV7-7 to TRBJ2-1; maybe TRBD2 (5 bases). The V gene lost 4 bases and the J gene lost 6 bases, with 16 bases spanning the gap. The CDR3 has 15 amino acids. From germline, CDR1 is SSHAT and CDR2 FNYEAQ (reference sequence). CDR3 residues: CASSSTPGLANEQFF. The CDR3 coding sequence is TGTGCCAGCAGCTCCACCCCCGGACTGGCCAATGAGCAGTTCTTC.

This clone has a single count. The chain is built from TRBV19 and TRBJ2-4, with 10 bases that match TRBD1. This CDR3 contains 13 residues. After removal of 6 bases from V and 7 bases from J, the junction contained 3 bases not matched to a gene. The V gene's germline CDR1 is LNHDA and CDR2 SQIVND (reference sequence). In DNA form, the CDR3 reads TGTGCCAGTAGCAGGGACAGGGGTAACATTCAGTACTTC. Amino acid sequence: CASSRDRGNIQYF.

The chain employs TRBV2 and TRBJ1-2; 9 bases line up with TRBD1. V shed 8 bases, J shed 4 bases, and the junction held 8 bases outside the gene matches. The CDR3 has 14 residues. From germline, CDR1 is SNHLY and CDR2 FYNNEI. This CDR3 reads CASRTGVFAYGYTF. CDR3 DNA: TGTGCCAGCCGGACAGGGGTGTTCGCCTATGGCTACACCTTC.

This chain uses TRBV13 with TRBJ1-2; weak D call: TRBD1 (6 bases). V gave up 3 bases and J gave up 4 bases, with 15 bases separating them. The CDR3 covers 15 residues. The germline gives CDR1 PRHDT, CDR2 FYEKMQ (reference sequence). CDR3: CASSLGTGNVYGYTF. The DNA for the CDR3 is TGTGCCAGCAGCTTGGGAACAGGGAACGTCTATGGCTACACCTTC.

The table lists this clone with a few counts. V and J are TRBV10-2 and TRBJ1-5; D perhaps matches TRBD1 (5 bases). The CDR3 sequence is 14 residues long. CDR1 is WSHSY, CDR2 SAAADI, per germline. Trimming cost V 2 bases and J 3 bases, with 8 bases left between them. DNA of the CDR3: TGCGCCAGCAGTGAGGGGGCGTCCAATCAGCCCCAGCATTTT. The encoded protein is CASSEGASNQPQHF.

The chain uses TRBV7-8 and TRBJ1-2; D not certain. Germline loops: CDR1 SGHVS, CDR2 FQNEAQ. Trimming removed 2 bases at V and 8 bases at J, with 15 bases between. The CDR3 totals 14 residues. The DNA for the CDR3 is TGTGCCAGCAGCTTAAGCCCTATGTCGGGAGGCTACACCTTC. Translation: CASSLSPMSGGYTF.

CDR3 nucleotides: TGTGCCTCCCTGAGGGCAGCTGAAGCTTTCTTT. Its translation: CASLRAAEAFF. The rearrangement uses TRBV30 and TRBJ1-1; no definite D call. CDR3 length: 11 residues. Per the germline V gene, CDR1 is GTSNPN and CDR2 is SVGIG (reference sequence). V was trimmed by 7 bases and J by 6 bases, leaving 12 bases between them.